The 24 T cell receptor beta chains listed next were all sequenced from one sample in a study of blood T cell repertoires in COVID-19. Generated by immunoSEQ multiplex PCR, the TCRdb table keeps only in-frame clones and is missing some. The table lists 500,000 to 600,000 clones, 85% to 90% of them singletons. Material: peripheral blood. Receptors were obtained from a woman aged 45-65 years with COVID-19, enrolled during active disease.

The chain links TRBV5-8 to TRBJ1-6; unclear D gene. The CDR3 covers 14 residues. V lost 0 bases and J 8 bases, leaving 9 bases between the germline ends. Germline V gene lookup returns CDR1 SGHTS and CDR2 YDEGEE. This CDR3 reads CASSLGDSHSPLHF. The CDR3 DNA follows: TGTGCCAGCAGCTTGGGCGATAGTCATTCACCCCTCCACTTT. The entire variable domain, with the rest obtained from reference TRBV5-8 and TRBJ1-6, is as follows: EAGVTQSPTHLIKTRGQQATLRCSPISGHTSVYWYQQALGLGLQFLLWYDEGEERNRGNFPPRFSGRQFPNYSSELNVNALELEDSALYLCASSLGDSHSPLHFGNGTRLTVT.

The chain links TRBV5-1 to TRBJ2-5; TRBD2 matches 12 bases. The germline gives CDR1 SGHRS, CDR2 YFSETQ. The CDR3 spans 15 residues. J gave up 4 bases and V 5 bases, and 6 bases lay outside the gene matches. The DNA of the CDR3 is TGCGCCAGCAGTCCTTCGACTAGCGGGGGAGAGACCCAGTACTTC. The encoded protein is CASSPSTSGGETQYF.

The gene calls are TRBV6-5 and TRBJ1-1, with 7 bases fitting TRBD1. V dropped 6 bases and J dropped 4; count of bases not matched to a gene: 8. There are 14 residues in the CDR3. Germline V gives CDR1 MNHEY, CDR2 SVGAGI. For the CDR3, the DNA is TGTGCCAGCAGCAGCGACAGGGTGAGCACTGAAGCTTTCTTT. Protein product: CASSSDRVSTEAFF.

The chain combines TRBV6-5 with TRBJ1-5; 8 bases map to TRBD1. Germline values: CDR1 MNHEY, CDR2 SVGAGI. The CDR3 is 15 residues long. Losses at the gene ends were 6 bases for V and 1 base for J; bases not matched to a gene: 5. In DNA, the CDR3 is TGTGCCAGCAGGATTAGGACAGGGAGCAATCAGCCCCAGCATTTT. Translated, it gives CASRIRTGSNQPQHF.

V is TRBV19 and J is TRBJ1-2, with unresolved D. The ends were cut back, 5 bases at V and 1 base at J, with 11 bases in the middle. Germline-derived CDR1 and CDR2 are LNHDA and SQIVND (reference sequence). This CDR3 contains 14 residues. The CDR3 sequence is CASSPSPHNYGYTF. The CDR3, as DNA: TGTGCCAGTAGTCCGAGCCCCCATAACTATGGCTACACCTTC.

V gene TRBV14 combines with J gene TRBJ2-3; 7 nucleotides line up with TRBD2. The germline gives CDR1 SGHDN, CDR2 FVKESK. The CDR3 is 15 residues long. Trimming cost V 2 bases and J 2 bases; bases outside gene matches: 4. The CDR3 nucleotides are TGTGCCAGCAGCCAACTGGGGGGGGTCACAGATACGCAGTATTTT. Translation: CASSQLGGVTDTQYF.

This clone has just one count. The gene calls are TRBV29-1 and TRBJ2-3; TRBD1 might be the D (5 bases). In germline, CDR1 is SQVTM, CDR2 ANQGSEA. V dropped 8 bases and J dropped 2 bases, with 17 bases sitting between them. This CDR3 comprises 14 residues. CDR3 protein: CSTQERQFTDTQYF. For the CDR3, the DNA is TGCAGCACCCAAGAAAGACAGTTCACAGATACGCAGTATTTT.

V usage is TRBV19 and J usage is TRBJ2-7, with a tentative D call TRBD1 (5 bases). The V end lost 3 bases, the J end lost 2 bases, and 8 bases lay between the germline ends. The CDR3 has 13 amino acids. Germline values: CDR1 LNHDA, CDR2 SQIVND (reference sequence). CDR3 coding DNA: TGTGCCAGTAGTATGCCAGGGCCCTACGAGCAGTACTTC. It yields the protein CASSMPGPYEQYF.

The chain links TRBV9 to TRBJ2-4; 10 bases fit TRBD1. Trimming at V came to 4 bases and at J to 2 bases, leaving 6 bases not matched to a gene. The CDR3 consists of 16 residues. Per germline, CDR1 SGDLS and CDR2 YYNGEE. DNA of the CDR3: TGTGCCAGCAGCCTCCGGGACAGGGGATCCAAAAACATTCAGTACTTC. Its translation is CASSLRDRGSKNIQYF.

The chain is built from TRBV11-2 and TRBJ2-3; TRBD2 might be the D (7 bases). The germline CDR1 and CDR2 sequences are SGHAT and FQNNGV. V lost 3 bases, J lost 5 bases, and 15 bases lay in between. The CDR3 is 15 residues long. DNA of the CDR3: TGTGCCAGCAGCTTGGGAGGGGGGCCCATAGATACGCAGTATTTT. It yields the protein CASSLGGGPIDTQYF.

This chain joins TRBV5-1 and TRBJ1-1, with D perhaps TRBD1 (6 bases). Trimming shortened V by 2 bases and J by 1 base, and 21 bases separated the two germline ends. Germline V lookup: CDR1 SGHRS, CDR2 YFSETQ. This CDR3 is 18 amino acids long. CDR3 loop: CASSFGMSLTGQNTEAFF. In nucleotides, the CDR3 is TGCGCCAGCAGCTTTGGCATGAGCCTGACAGGCCAGAACACTGAAGCTTTCTTT.

V and J are TRBV5-1 and TRBJ2-7, with D maybe TRBD2 (6 bases). The V gene's germline CDR1 is SGHRS and CDR2 YFSETQ. This CDR3 contains 15 residues. Between the trimmed V and J ends, which lost 0 bases and 4 bases, there was a span of 14 bases. The CDR3 DNA reads as TGCGCCAGCAGCTTGGAAGGCAGGGAGGCGTACGAGCAGTACTTC. Translating it yields CASSLEGREAYEQYF.

This clone was seen a few times. The V call is TRBV2, the J call TRBJ1-1; D is perhaps TRBD1 (5 bases). CDR3 length: 15 amino acids. Germline CDR1 is SNHLY and CDR2 is FYNNEI. V was pared by 6 bases and J by 1 base, with 15 bases between. CDR3 region: CASRTDRATNTEAFF. The DNA for the CDR3 is TGTGCCAGCAGGACAGACCGGGCCACGAACACTGAAGCTTTCTTT.

The gene calls are TRBV12-5 and TRBJ2-1; possibly TRBD2 for D (6 bases). CDR3 length: 16 amino acids. From germline, CDR1 is LGHNT and CDR2 FRNRAP. V was cut by 0 bases and J by 7 bases, with 16 bases left in between. The CDR3 sequence is CASGLVLPGLINEQFF. The CDR3 DNA is TGTGCTAGTGGTTTGGTACTGCCGGGACTGATAAATGAGCAGTTCTTC. Together with reference TRBV12-5 and TRBJ2-1, the CDR3 gives the full variable domain: DARVTQTPRHKVTEMGQEVTMRCQPILGHNTVFWYRQTMMQGLELLAYFRNRAPLDDSGMPKDRFSAEMPDATLATLKIQPSEPRDSAVYFCASGLVLPGLINEQFFGPGTRLTVL.

On this clone: The same CDR3 can be traced to other DNA sequences in this sample. This sequence joins TRBV2 and TRBJ2-3; 15 bases match TRBD2. In germline, CDR1 is SNHLY, CDR2 FYNNEI. This CDR3 has 15 residues. Trimming cost V 4 bases and J 6 bases; bases outside gene matches: 2. CDR3: CASSGTSGGADTQYF. CDR3 sequence (DNA): TGTGCCAGCAGTGGGACTAGCGGGGGGGCCGATACGCAGTATTTT.

V gene TRBV11-2 combines with J gene TRBJ2-7; TRBD2 might be the D (5 bases). CDR1 is SGHAT and CDR2 is FQNNGV in the germline V gene. The length of the CDR3 is 14 residues. Between the trimmed V and J ends, which lost 2 bases and 2 bases, there was a span of 10 bases. CDR3 sequence (DNA): TGTGCCAGCAGCTTAAATCCGGGGACCTACGAGCAGTACTTC. It is translated as CASSLNPGTYEQYF.

This clone was found once. V usage is TRBV7-8 and J usage is TRBJ1-6; TRBD1 aligns across 7 bases. This CDR3 spans 18 amino acids. After removal of 5 bases from V and 0 bases from J, the junction contained 10 bases not matched to a gene. Germline V lookup: CDR1 SGHVS, CDR2 FQNEAQ. The CDR3 DNA is TGTGCCAGCAGCCCCCGGGACAGTCTGAGCTCCTATAATTCACCCCTCCACTTT. Translating gives CASSPRDSLSSYNSPLHF.

J is TRBJ2-5 and V is TRBV5-1; possible D gene TRBD1, 5 bases. The CDR3 runs 14 residues. The germline V gene has CDR1 SGHRS and CDR2 YFSETQ. The V end was cut by 4 bases, the J end by 1 base, with 11 bases between. CDR3 amino acids: CASSPRQPQETQYF. As DNA, the CDR3 is TGCGCCAGCAGCCCCCGACAGCCCCAAGAGACCCAGTACTTC.

The rearrangement uses TRBV28 and TRBJ2-1; perhaps TRBD2 as D (6 bases). V shed 8 bases and J shed 0 bases, with 14 bases lying between them. Looked up from germline, CDR1 is MDHEN and CDR2 is SYDVKM. This CDR3 is built from 15 residues. The CDR3 coding sequence is TGTGCCAGCCGTTCGGGACTCACCTCCTACAATGAGCAGTTCTTC. Translation gives CASRSGLTSYNEQFF.

This sequence joins TRBV5-1 and TRBJ2-6; tentative D call: TRBD1 (5 bases). Germline V gene data show CDR1 as SGHRS and CDR2 as YFSETQ. The CDR3 is 18 amino acids. The germline V and J ends were trimmed by 5 bases and 0 bases, with 18 bases remaining between them. CDR3 DNA sequence: TGCGCCAGCAGGACAGTTTTTGGTCCCGGCTCTGGGGCCAACGTCCTGACTTTC. It specifies CASRTVFGPGSGANVLTF.

This sequence joins TRBV11-1 and TRBJ2-1; no firm D call. Trimming pared 3 bases from V and 15 bases from J, leaving 18 bases between. This CDR3 has 13 residues. Looked up from germline, CDR1 is SGHAT and CDR2 is FQDESV (reference sequence). This CDR3 reads CASSFRGSLRPFF. The CDR3 coding sequence is TGTGCCAGCAGCTTCCGAGGATCGCTGAGACCGTTCTTC.

This chain uses TRBV24-1 with TRBJ2-2; TRBD1 agrees at 8 bases. This CDR3 contains 16 residues. V shed 3 bases, J shed 1 base, and the junction held 3 bases outside the gene matches. Germline values: CDR1 KGHDR, CDR2 SFDVKD. CDR3 loop: CATSDPDRGNTGELFF. CDR3 DNA: TGTGCCACCAGTGATCCCGACAGGGGGAACACCGGGGAGCTGTTTTTT.

The rearrangement links TRBV19 to TRBJ2-3, with a tentative D call TRBD1 (6 bases). Germline V gene sequence: CDR1 LNHDA, CDR2 SQIVND (reference sequence). Trimming cost V 3 bases and J 3 bases, with 10 bases left between them. The CDR3 is made up of 14 amino acids. The CDR3 is CASSMGQGTDTQYF. DNA for the CDR3: TGTGCCAGTAGTATGGGGCAGGGGACAGATACGCAGTATTTT.

The rearrangement joins TRBV9 to TRBJ1-1; TRBD1 might be the D (6 bases). Germline V gene data show CDR1 as SGDLS and CDR2 as YYNGEE. The CDR3 runs 14 residues. Trimming pared 4 bases from V and 1 base from J, leaving 11 bases between. The CDR3 protein is CASSPTTGNTEAFF. The CDR3 DNA sequence: TGTGCCAGCAGCCCAACGACAGGGAACACTGAAGCTTTCTTT.